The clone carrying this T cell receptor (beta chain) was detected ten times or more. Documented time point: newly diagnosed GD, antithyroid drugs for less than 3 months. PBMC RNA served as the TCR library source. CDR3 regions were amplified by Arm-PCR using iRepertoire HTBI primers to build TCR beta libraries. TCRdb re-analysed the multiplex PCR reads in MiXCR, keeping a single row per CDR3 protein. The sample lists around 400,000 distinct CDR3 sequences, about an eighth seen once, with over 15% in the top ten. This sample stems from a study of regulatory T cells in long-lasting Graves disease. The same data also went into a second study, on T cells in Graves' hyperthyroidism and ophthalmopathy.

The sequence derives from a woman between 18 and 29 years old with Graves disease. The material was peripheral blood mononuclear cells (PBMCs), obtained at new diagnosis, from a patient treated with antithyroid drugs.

CDR3 in DNA: TGTGCCAGTAGTGCTACACGGGGGAGTTATAGCAATCAGCCCCAGCATTTT. It codes for CASSATRGSYSNQPQHF. The chain carries TRBV19 and TRBJ1-5; possibly TRBD1 for D (5 bases). V gave up 5 bases and J gave up 0 bases, with 17 bases separating them. Per germline, CDR1 LNHDA and CDR2 SQIVND (reference sequence). This CDR3 comprises 17 residues.